This passage covers 25 T cell receptor beta chains from one sample sequenced in a study of blood T cell repertoires in COVID-19. Sequencing was performed with immunoSEQ multiplex PCR; in TCRdb, only in-frame clones are kept and a portion is missing. The sample lists 100,000 to 150,000 clones, around nine tenths occurring once. Sequenced material: PBMCs or T cells enriched from blood (not recorded which). Receptors originate from a woman aged 50 to 65 who had recovered from COVID-19.

The chain uses TRBV4-1 and TRBJ1-4, with 8 bases matching TRBD1. The CDR3 contains 15 residues. The germline V gene has CDR1 MGHRA and CDR2 YSYEKL. V lost 3 bases to trimming and J lost 6 bases; unmatched junction nucleotides: 6. The CDR3 is CASSHIQGADEKLFF. CDR3 coding DNA: TGCGCCAGCAGCCATATCCAGGGGGCGGATGAAAAACTGTTTTTT.

The chain links TRBV3-1 (or the pseudogene TRBV3-2) to TRBJ2-3, with 13 positions matching TRBD2. The germline CDR1 and CDR2 sequences are LGHDT and YNNKEL (reference sequence). CDR3 length: 15 residues. V gave up 2 bases and J gave up 4 bases; unmatched junction bases: 0. The CDR3 sequence is CASSQTSGGADTQYF. DNA for the CDR3: TGTGCCAGCAGCCAAACTAGCGGGGGGGCAGATACGCAGTATTTT.

This sequence joins TRBV5-1 and TRBJ1-2; D perhaps matches TRBD1 (5 bases). The CDR3 runs to 13 residues. The V end lost 0 bases, the J end lost 8 bases, and 11 bases lay between the germline ends. Per germline, CDR1 SGHRS and CDR2 YFSETQ. The CDR3 DNA reads as TGCGCCAGCAGCTTGGAAGGGGCGAGGGGCTACACCTTC. It codes for CASSLEGARGYTF.

V and J are TRBV3-1 (or the pseudogene TRBV3-2) and TRBJ2-7; 9 bases align to TRBD2. The CDR3 runs 16 residues. CDR1 is LGHDT and CDR2 is YNNKEL in the germline V gene (reference sequence). J gave up 2 bases and V 0 bases, and 5 bases lay outside the gene matches. CDR3 amino acids: CASSQDLLAGTYEQYF. In DNA, the CDR3 is TGTGCCAGCAGCCAAGACTTGCTAGCGGGGACCTACGAGCAGTACTTC.

This chain links TRBV23-1 with TRBJ2-7; possible D gene TRBD2, 6 bases. TRBV23-1 is an ORF, with its function uncertain. Trimming left V 6 bases short and J 5 bases short, with 23 bases between. The CDR3 contains 16 residues. DNA of the CDR3: TGCGCCAGCAGCCTTTATACGGGACTCCCTCCCAACGAGCAGTACTTC. Encoded protein: CASSLYTGLPPNEQYF.

As DNA, the CDR3 is TGTGCCAGCAGGCTCCGGGACAGGGTACCTGGTGGCTACACCTTC. It yields the protein CASRLRDRVPGGYTF. This chain joins TRBV27 and TRBJ1-2; 9 bases are a match to TRBD1. Trimming cost V 6 bases and J 7 bases; bases outside gene matches: 12. Germline CDR1 reads MNHEY; CDR2 reads SMNVEV (reference sequence). The CDR3 contains 15 residues.

The DNA for the CDR3 is TGTGCCAGCAGCCCATCCGAGGCGGGGGCTAAAAATGAGCAGTTCTTC. Protein product: CASSPSEAGAKNEQFF. The V call is TRBV3-1 (or the pseudogene TRBV3-2), the J call TRBJ2-1; TRBD2 might be the D (7 bases). V lost 4 bases, J lost 7 bases, and 20 bases lay in between. The length of the CDR3 is 16 residues. The germline gives CDR1 LGHDT, CDR2 YNNKEL (reference sequence).

The J gene is TRBJ2-7, the V gene TRBV4-3, with a possible D match to TRBD1 (6 bases). The germline V gene has CDR1 LGHNA and CDR2 YSLEER. The CDR3 runs to 16 residues. V was trimmed by 0 bases and J by 2 bases, leaving 14 bases between them. As DNA, the CDR3 is TGCGCCAGCAGCCAAGATTTCGCCTCAGGGGCCTACGAGCAGTACTTC. This gives the protein CASSQDFASGAYEQYF.

This chain links TRBV10-3 with TRBJ2-3, with 8 positions matching TRBD1. The CDR3 is 16 residues long. Trimming cost V 0 bases and J 8 bases; bases outside gene matches: 10. Germline V CDR1 and CDR2: ENHRY, SYGVKD. CDR3 residues: CAISESGAGGDVTQYF. CDR3 coding DNA: TGTGCCATCAGTGAGTCAGGGGCAGGGGGCGATGTTACGCAGTATTTT.

This chain links TRBV7-9 with TRBJ2-7, with 9 bases aligning to TRBD1. The CDR3 has 12 residues. Per germline, CDR1 SEHNR and CDR2 FQNEAQ (reference sequence). J lost 5 bases, V lost 5 bases, and 1 base had no gene match. The CDR3 loop reads CASSGTGNEQYF. CDR3 DNA sequence: TGTGCCAGCAGCGGGACAGGGAACGAGCAGTACTTC.

This clone was seen a single time. This chain uses TRBV7-3 with TRBJ2-7; 9 bases align to TRBD1. This CDR3 is 13 amino acids long. CDR1 is SGHTA and CDR2 is FQGTGA in the germline V gene. Trimming at V came to 5 bases and at J to 7 bases, leaving 6 bases not matched to a gene. The CDR3 coding sequence is TGTGCCAGCAGCGCGGGACAGGGTAGAGAGCAGTACTTC. Protein sequence: CASSAGQGREQYF.

This chain links TRBV19 with TRBJ2-7; 14 positions agree with TRBD2. The V and J ends lost 5 bases and 1 base, in that order; junction bases with no gene match: 10. Germline V CDR1 and CDR2: LNHDA, SQIVND (reference sequence). This CDR3 is built from 18 residues. The DNA for the CDR3 is TGTGCCAGTAGTTCAGGACTAGCGGGGGGCCGGGGGTCCTACGAGCAGTACTTC. Translation: CASSSGLAGGRGSYEQYF.

This clone was seen only a few times. This sequence joins TRBV3-1 (or the pseudogene TRBV3-2) and TRBJ2-1; 8 bases fit TRBD2. Germline values: CDR1 LGHDT, CDR2 YNNKEL (reference sequence). Losses at the gene ends were 8 bases for V and 4 bases for J; bases not matched to a gene: 4. The CDR3 totals 13 residues. The CDR3 coding sequence is TGTGCCAGCGGGCTAGCGGGTTACAATGAGCAGTTCTTC. Its translation is CASGLAGYNEQFF.

The chain is built from TRBV30 and TRBJ1-1; D is possibly TRBD1 (5 bases). Trimming removed 8 bases at V and 2 bases at J, with 15 bases between. CDR3 size: 13 residues. Germline assignment: CDR1 GTSNPN and CDR2 SVGIG (reference sequence). The CDR3 reads CAGRQNLNTEAFF. The CDR3 coding sequence is TGTGCCGGACGACAGAACCTCAACACTGAAGCTTTCTTT.

The DNA of the CDR3 is TGTGCCAGCAGCCTTCTACGGGACAGGGTTGGCTACACCTTC. Translation: CASSLLRDRVGYTF. The rearrangement uses TRBV5-5 and TRBJ1-2; 9 bases line up with TRBD1. The J segment lost 7 bases and the V segment lost 4 bases, leaving 8 bases of the junction unmatched. Germline CDR1 and CDR2: SGHKS and YYEKEE (reference sequence). The CDR3 loop spans 14 amino acids.

The V gene is TRBV2, the J gene TRBJ2-7; 8 bases agree with TRBD1. Germline-derived CDR1 and CDR2 are SNHLY and FYNNEI. The V gene end was trimmed by 9 bases and the J gene end by 5 bases; junction bases not matched to a gene: 9. There are 13 residues in the CDR3. The CDR3 loop reads CASDRTGLNEQYF. The DNA of the CDR3 is TGTGCCAGTGACAGGACAGGGTTGAACGAGCAGTACTTC.

The chain uses TRBV10-2 and TRBJ2-7; D may be TRBD1 (5 bases). Trimming removed 6 bases from V and 5 bases from J, with 17 bases in between. This CDR3 has 14 amino acids. The germline V gene encodes CDR1 WSHSY and CDR2 SAAADI. Written as DNA, the CDR3 is TGCGCCAGCAGGGGGCAGGGAAGTCGGAACGAGCAGTACTTC. Its translation: CASRGQGSRNEQYF.

This clone occurred a few times. The chain combines TRBV29-1 with TRBJ1-5, with D possibly TRBD1 on 6 matching bases. With 3 bases removed from V and 1 base from J, the gap between germline ends came to 13 bases. The CDR3 has 15 amino acids. Germline loops: CDR1 SQVTM, CDR2 ANQGSEA. Here the CDR3 reads CSVESRGRSNQPQHF. CDR3 coding DNA: TGCAGCGTTGAGTCCAGGGGACGGAGCAATCAGCCCCAGCATTTT.

This clone came up once. The genes are TRBV2 and TRBJ1-4; a weak D match, TRBD1 (6 bases). The CDR3 spans 15 residues. Germline CDR1 and CDR2: SNHLY and FYNNEI. Deletions cut 7 bases from V and 2 bases from J, with 14 bases between. The CDR3 nucleotides are TGTGCCAGCATATTTAAGGGGGTGACTAATGAAAAACTGTTTTTT. This translates into CASIFKGVTNEKLFF. Looking up the rest from reference TRBV2 and TRBJ1-4 gives the full variable domain: EPEVTQTPSHQVTQMGQEVILRCVPISNHLYFYWYRQILGQKVEFLVSFYNNEISEKSEIFDDQFSVERPDGSNFTLKIRSTKLEDSAMYFCASIFKGVTNEKLFFGSGTQLSVL.

The chain uses TRBV3-1 (or the pseudogene TRBV3-2) and TRBJ2-2, with 8 bases matching TRBD2. The CDR3 consists of 16 residues. The J segment lost 4 bases and the V segment lost 4 bases, leaving 8 bases of the junction unmatched. Germline CDR1 and CDR2: LGHDT and YNNKEL (reference sequence). CDR3 sequence (DNA): TGTGCCAGCAGCCCTCCGGGAGGGTGGTCCACCGGGGAGCTGTTTTTT. Amino acid sequence: CASSPPGGWSTGELFF.

The chain links TRBV19 to TRBJ2-2; 9 bases fit TRBD2. CDR3 length: 16 residues. V trimming: 8 bases; J trimming: 0 bases; junction bases outside the gene matches: 7. Germline CDR1 LNHDA, CDR2 SQIVND (reference sequence). The DNA for the CDR3 is TGTGCCAGTCACGGACTAGCGTACGCGAACACCGGGGAGCTGTTTTTT. Translation: CASHGLAYANTGELFF.

This clone was observed a handful of times. The V and J genes are TRBV7-9 and TRBJ2-7; 9 bases match TRBD1. This CDR3 contains 14 residues. Trimming at V came to 1 base and at J to 6 bases, leaving 4 bases not matched to a gene. The V gene's germline CDR1 is SEHNR and CDR2 FQNEAQ (reference sequence). CDR3 DNA sequence: TGTGCCAGCAGCTTAGGAGGGACAGGGAGCGAGCAGTACTTC. This translates into CASSLGGTGSEQYF.

This chain uses TRBV9 with TRBJ1-5; TRBD1 aligns across 8 bases. Germline-derived CDR1 and CDR2 are SGDLS and YYNGEE. V trimming: 0 bases; J trimming: 4 bases; junction bases outside the gene matches: 3. There are 15 residues in the CDR3. In DNA, the CDR3 is TGTGCCAGCAGCGTAGAACAGGGGGTAAATCAGCCCCAGCATTTT. Amino acids: CASSVEQGVNQPQHF.

The rearrangement joins TRBV21-1 to TRBJ2-1; TRBD1, the table's D call, lacks a check against the DNA. TRBV21-1 is recorded as a pseudogene. The CDR3 totals 16 residues. The CDR3 nucleotides read TGTGCCAGCAGCGACCGACAGGGGACCCCCTACAATGAGCAGTTCTTC. Amino acid sequence: CASSDRQGTPYNEQFF.

This chain joins TRBV5-4 and TRBJ1-4; D unresolved. Per germline, CDR1 SGHNT and CDR2 YYREEE (reference sequence). The germline V and J ends were trimmed by 4 bases and 4 bases, with 17 bases remaining between them. There are 16 residues in the CDR3. CDR3 in DNA: TGTGCCAGCAGCCCGGATGGGCAGTCAATTAATGAAAAACTGTTTTTT. Residues: CASSPDGQSINEKLFF.